The next 29 T cell receptor beta chains were all read from a single sample in a study of OX40 agonist ivuxolimab in advanced cancers. Only in-frame clones appear in the TCRdb table, and some are missing; sequencing was by immunoSEQ multiplex PCR. The repertoire has 35,000 to 40,000 clones, approximately 90% of them found once; the top ten carry around 46%. Sequenced here: CD4+ or CD8+ T cells sorted from blood, sampled in a trial of the OX40 agonist ivuxolimab. All receptors derive from an adult with an advanced solid tumor such as melanoma, head and neck, liver or kidney cancer.

The rearrangement joins TRBV27 to TRBJ2-7; TRBD2 might be the D (6 bases). V lost 2 bases and J lost 3, with 11 bases in between. CDR1 is MNHEY, CDR2 SMNVEV, per germline (reference sequence). This CDR3 has 14 amino acids. The CDR3 DNA sequence: TGTGCCAGCAGTTTAGCGGGGATGAGCTACGAGCAGTACTTC. Encoded protein: CASSLAGMSYEQYF.

This chain connects TRBV6-5 to TRBJ2-3, with 10 bases matching TRBD1. Germline V lookup: CDR1 MNHEY, CDR2 SVGAGI. Trimming at V came to 5 bases and at J to 1 base, leaving 3 bases not matched to a gene. The CDR3 runs to 15 residues. In nucleotides, the CDR3 is TGTGCCAGCAGTCCCGGGACAGGGGGCACAGATACGCAGTATTTT. This gives the protein CASSPGTGGTDTQYF.

The chain uses TRBV6-6 and TRBJ2-7; 8 bases agree with TRBD2. Unmatched junction bases numbered 2, after V lost 5 bases and J lost 5 bases. The CDR3 spans 12 residues. Germline loops: CDR1 MNHNY, CDR2 SVGAGI (reference sequence). The CDR3 nucleotides read TGTGCCAGCAGTGGGCGGGGGGACGAGCAGTACTTC. It yields the protein CASSGRGDEQYF.

CDR3 coding DNA: TGTGCCAGCAGTTTATTGGGCGGGGGGGCCTACGAGCAGTACTTC. It specifies CASSLLGGGAYEQYF. The chain has TRBV27 and TRBJ2-7, with TRBD2 matching 9 bases. Germline V gene data show CDR1 as MNHEY and CDR2 as SMNVEV (reference sequence). Trimming took 1 base from V and 2 from J; bases not matched to a gene: 3. This CDR3 contains 15 residues.

This sequence joins TRBV30 and TRBJ2-5; D is perhaps TRBD1 (7 bases). V was trimmed by 7 bases and J by 4 bases, leaving 13 bases between them. Germline V gene sequence: CDR1 GTSNPN, CDR2 SVGIG (reference sequence). The CDR3 loop spans 12 amino acids. Written as DNA, the CDR3 is TGTGCCTCCAGGGGGGATCGAGAGACCCAGTACTTC. Amino acids: CASRGDRETQYF.

The chain is built from TRBV2 and TRBJ1-5; TRBD1 matches at 9 bases. V was pared by 5 bases and J by 4 bases, with 3 bases of the junction left unmatched. Germline V gives CDR1 SNHLY, CDR2 FYNNEI. The CDR3 is made up of 14 amino acids. The CDR3 is CASSRGQGNQPQHF. DNA for the CDR3: TGTGCCAGCAGTAGAGGACAGGGGAATCAGCCCCAGCATTTT.

The chain uses TRBV6-5 and TRBJ1-2; no clear D. The germline V gene encodes CDR1 MNHEY and CDR2 SVGAGI. CDR3 length: 13 residues. The ends were cut back, 4 bases at V and 4 bases at J, with 10 bases in the middle. The CDR3 nucleotides read TGTGCCAGCAGTTTTGTAGGAGGCTATGGCTACACCTTC. Translating gives CASSFVGGYGYTF.

The V gene is TRBV19, the J gene TRBJ2-1, with 10 bases lining up with TRBD2. This CDR3 has 15 residues. The germline V gene has CDR1 LNHDA and CDR2 SQIVND (reference sequence). V shed 6 bases and J 8 bases; nucleotides not matched to a gene: 10. The CDR3 loop reads CASRQGAGGMDEQFF. CDR3 sequence (DNA): TGTGCCAGTAGACAGGGAGCGGGGGGGATGGATGAGCAGTTCTTC.

This rearrangement joins TRBV28 to TRBJ2-7; D perhaps matches TRBD1 (6 bases). The CDR3 runs 13 residues. Germline assignment: CDR1 MDHEN and CDR2 SYDVKM. The V end was cut by 6 bases, the J end by 2 bases, with 11 bases between. The CDR3 bases are TGTGCCAGCAGGGATAGACAGGCCTACGAGCAGTACTTC. Its protein product is CASRDRQAYEQYF.

V usage is TRBV30 and J usage is TRBJ1-6, with a weak D call TRBD1 (5 bases). CDR1 is GTSNPN and CDR2 is SVGIG in the germline V gene (reference sequence). This CDR3 comprises 15 residues. Trimming left V 6 bases short and J 0 bases short, with 12 bases between. In DNA, the CDR3 is TGTGCCTGTCGGGACTCTAGCTCCTATAATTCACCCCTCCACTTT. As protein: CACRDSSSYNSPLHF.

This clone was observed once. The gene calls are TRBV28 and TRBJ1-1; D unresolved. The CDR3 extends over 15 amino acids. V was cut by 2 bases and J by 1 base, with 11 bases left in between. Germline lookup yields CDR1 MDHEN and CDR2 SYDVKM. The CDR3 nucleotides read TGTGCCAGCAGTTTAGGTGGACGGTCGAACACTGAAGCTTTCTTT. It specifies CASSLGGRSNTEAFF.

The V and J genes are TRBV4-3 and TRBJ2-7; 8 bases fit TRBD1. The CDR3 has 14 residues. After removal of 1 base from V and 1 base from J, the junction contained 0 bases not matched to a gene. Germline V CDR1 and CDR2: LGHNA, YSLEER. The CDR3 DNA sequence: TGCGCCAGCAGCCAAGGACAGGGGTCCTACGAGCAGTACTTC. Translating it yields CASSQGQGSYEQYF.

CDR3 residues: CASSESVSYEQYF. DNA for the CDR3: TGCGCCAGCAGTGAGTCAGTCTCCTACGAGCAGTACTTC. This chain joins TRBV10-2 and TRBJ2-7; the D is unclear. Germline values: CDR1 WSHSY, CDR2 SAAADI. V was clipped by 0 bases and J by 0 bases, with 3 bases between them. The CDR3 sequence is 13 residues long.

The chain carries TRBV29-1 and TRBJ2-3, with D perhaps matching TRBD1 (5 bases). V was clipped by 1 base and J by 0 bases, with 5 bases between them. The germline V gene encodes CDR1 SQVTM and CDR2 ANQGSEA. CDR3 length: 13 residues. The CDR3 DNA reads TGCAGCGTTGAAGGACAGAGCACAGATACGCAGTATTTT. Translated: CSVEGQSTDTQYF.

This clone appeared a few times. The V call is TRBV10-2, the J call TRBJ2-1; D perhaps matches TRBD1 (5 bases). The CDR3 totals 13 residues. The V and J ends lost 3 bases and 7 bases respectively, with 10 bases between them. Germline loops: CDR1 WSHSY, CDR2 SAAADI. In DNA, the CDR3 is TGCGCCAGCAGTGAATATAGGGGTAATGAGCAGTTCTTC. This sequence encodes CASSEYRGNEQFF.

This clone is categorized as medium-sized. The V gene is TRBV10-3, the J gene TRBJ1-6, with D hard to call. CDR1 and CDR2 (germline): ENHRY, SYGVKD. This CDR3 is built from 15 residues. Trimming pared 2 bases from V and 6 bases from J, leaving 11 bases between. The chain's CDR3 is CAISEEGLGNSPLHF. The CDR3 region has the DNA TGTGCCATCAGTGAGGAGGGCTTGGGTAATTCACCCCTCCACTTT.

This rearrangement joins TRBV14 to TRBJ1-1, with a possible D match to TRBD1 (6 bases). Between the trimmed V and J ends, which lost 1 base and 11 bases, there was a span of 11 bases. Germline assignment: CDR1 SGHDN and CDR2 FVKESK. The CDR3 contains 12 residues. CDR3 region: CASSQGTRGAFF. The CDR3 DNA reads as TGTGCCAGCAGCCAAGGGACCAGGGGCGCTTTCTTT.

This clone has just one count. The J gene is TRBJ2-2, the V gene TRBV19, with 11 nucleotides matching TRBD2. In germline, CDR1 is LNHDA, CDR2 SQIVND (reference sequence). This CDR3 comprises 18 residues. V shed 5 bases, J shed 2 bases, and the junction held 10 bases outside the gene matches. Here the CDR3 DNA reads TGTGCCAGTAGTGGATTACTAGCGGGGGTTATAAACACCGGGGAGCTGTTTTTT. Protein product: CASSGLLAGVINTGELFF.

The chain joins TRBV11-2 to TRBJ2-7; no definite D call. The CDR3 consists of 13 residues. With 2 bases removed from V and 3 bases from J, the gap between germline ends came to 8 bases. Germline V gene data show CDR1 as SGHAT and CDR2 as FQNNGV. CDR3 in amino acids: CASSLSSYYEQYF. DNA for the CDR3: TGTGCCAGCAGCTTATCCAGCTACTACGAGCAGTACTTC.

V gene TRBV30 combines with J gene TRBJ2-1; 8 bases agree with TRBD1. The V gene end was trimmed by 0 bases and the J gene end by 2 bases; junction bases not matched to a gene: 6. Germline V gene lookup returns CDR1 GTSNPN and CDR2 SVGIG (reference sequence). The CDR3 spans 16 residues. CDR3 bases: TGTGCCTGGAGTGTAATACGGGACAGGCCCTACAATGAGCAGTTCTTC. Its protein is CAWSVIRDRPYNEQFF.

The chain has TRBV7-2 and TRBJ1-3; TRBD1 might be the D (6 bases). There are 17 residues in the CDR3. Germline V lookup: CDR1 SGHTA, CDR2 FQGNSA. Trimming took off 5 bases at V and 0 bases at J, with 17 bases between the two ends. The CDR3, as DNA: TGTGCCAGCAGCGAACCGGGACAACCGTTCTCTGGAAACACCATATATTTT. Its translation: CASSEPGQPFSGNTIYF.

The J gene is TRBJ2-7, the V gene TRBV5-1; 11 bases line up with TRBD1. V lost 4 bases to trimming and J lost 2 bases; unmatched junction nucleotides: 5. Germline CDR1 and CDR2: SGHRS and YFSETQ. The CDR3 runs 15 residues. As DNA, the CDR3 is TGCGCCAGCAGCCCAGGGACAGGGGGTACCTACGAGCAGTACTTC. Amino acid sequence: CASSPGTGGTYEQYF.

CDR3 amino acids: CASSIDHPGGSYNEQFF. The CDR3 DNA follows: TGTGCCAGTAGTATAGACCATCCAGGGGGCTCCTACAATGAGCAGTTCTTC. The V and J genes are TRBV19 and TRBJ2-1, with TRBD1 matching over 7 bases. This CDR3 comprises 17 residues. The V gene's germline CDR1 is LNHDA and CDR2 SQIVND (reference sequence). J lost 0 bases, V lost 0 bases, and 5 bases had no gene match. The variable domain in full, completed from reference TRBV19 and TRBJ2-1, reads DGGITQSPKYLFRKEGQNVTLSCEQNLNHDAMYWYRQDPGQGLRLIYYSQIVNDFQKGDIAEGYSVSREKKESFPLTVTSAQKNPTAFYLCASSIDHPGGSYNEQFFGPGTRLTVL.

The rearrangement links TRBV5-6 to TRBJ2-5; TRBD1 agrees at 12 bases. V shed 5 bases, J shed 5 bases, and the junction held 10 bases outside the gene matches. In germline, CDR1 is SGHDT, CDR2 YYEEEE. The CDR3 totals 16 residues. As DNA, the CDR3 is TGTGCCAGCAGTAGTGGGACAGGGGGCGTTGGGGAGACCCAGTACTTC. Translation gives CASSSGTGGVGETQYF.

The rearrangement links TRBV25-1 to TRBJ1-5; D is uncertain. Germline CDR1 and CDR2: MGHDK and SYGVNS. V was clipped by 1 base and J by 1 base, with 5 bases between them. The CDR3 has 14 residues. Here the CDR3 DNA reads TGTGCCAGCAGTGAATTAAACAGCAATCAGCCCCAGCATTTT. It specifies CASSELNSNQPQHF.

The chain couples TRBV6-5 to TRBJ1-2, with D tentatively TRBD1 (5 bases). V was clipped by 11 bases and J by 7 bases, with 17 bases between them. CDR1 and CDR2 from the germline V gene are MNHEY and SVGAGI. This CDR3 contains 12 residues. The CDR3 loop reads CAAGKGHGGYTF. The CDR3 DNA is TGTGCCGCCGGGAAGGGGCACGGTGGCTACACCTTC.

This sequence joins TRBV14 and TRBJ2-1; D remains ambiguous. The V end lost 0 bases, the J end lost 4 bases, and 13 bases lay between the germline ends. The length of the CDR3 is 16 residues. Germline V gives CDR1 SGHDN, CDR2 FVKESK. The DNA of the CDR3 is TGTGCCAGCAGCCAAGAACGGGCCCTCGGGTACAATGAGCAGTTCTTC. Residues: CASSQERALGYNEQFF.

This chain joins TRBV6-6 and TRBJ1-1; D gene uncertain. The CDR3 length is 12 residues. V dropped 7 bases and J dropped 6 bases, with 12 bases sitting between them. Germline V gives CDR1 MNHNY, CDR2 SVGAGI (reference sequence). DNA for the CDR3: TGTGCCAGCACCCCGTTGAATGCTGAAGCTTTCTTT. It codes for CASTPLNAEAFF.

V and J are TRBV6-5 and TRBJ2-1; 7 nucleotides agree with TRBD1. V lost 10 bases to trimming and J lost 2 bases; unmatched junction nucleotides: 11. From germline, CDR1 is MNHEY and CDR2 SVGAGI. This CDR3 is 15 amino acids long. The DNA for the CDR3 is TGTGCCACAAGTCCCGGGACAGCCGCCTACAATGAGCAGTTCTTC. This sequence encodes CATSPGTAAYNEQFF.